This paragraph reports one TCR beta chain. This specimen belongs to a study of T cell changes during pregnancy in multiple sclerosis. The CDR3 extends over 14 amino acids. From germline, CDR1 is MDHEN and CDR2 SYDVKM. The junction had 7 bases not matched to a gene; V was cut back by 7 bases and J by 2 bases. Assay: immunoSEQ multiplex PCR; the TCRdb copy retains only in-frame clones and omits some. The sample includes 50,000 or so clones, more than 80% seen only once; the top ten take about 0.37%. This sequence was found in a female donor with multiple sclerosis, enrolled in a pregnancy study. This material consisted of CD4+ T cells from peripheral blood mononuclear cells, taken before pregnancy. The J gene is TRBJ1-2, the V gene TRBV28; 7 bases line up with TRBD1. CDR3 in DNA: TGTGCCAGCACCCCGACAGGGCCGAACTATGGCTACACCTTC. This translates into CASTPTGPNYGYTF.